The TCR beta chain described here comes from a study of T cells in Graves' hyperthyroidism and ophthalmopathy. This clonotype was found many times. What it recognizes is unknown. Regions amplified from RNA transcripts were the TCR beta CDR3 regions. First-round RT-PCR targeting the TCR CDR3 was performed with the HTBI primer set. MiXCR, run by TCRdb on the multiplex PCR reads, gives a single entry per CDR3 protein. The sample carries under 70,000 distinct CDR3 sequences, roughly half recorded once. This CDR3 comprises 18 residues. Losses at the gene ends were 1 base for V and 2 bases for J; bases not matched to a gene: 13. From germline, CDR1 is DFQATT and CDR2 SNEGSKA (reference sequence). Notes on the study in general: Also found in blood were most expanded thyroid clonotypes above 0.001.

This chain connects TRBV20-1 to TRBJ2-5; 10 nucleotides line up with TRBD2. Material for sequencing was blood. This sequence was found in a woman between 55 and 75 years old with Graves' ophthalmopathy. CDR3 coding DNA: TGCAGTGCTAGAGTGGAATCGAGGGCTAGCGGGAGACAAGAGACCCAGTACTTC. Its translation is CSARVESRASGRQETQYF.